This T cell receptor beta chain is from a study of regulatory and conventional T cells in breast cancer. Trimming cost V 2 bases and J 7 bases, with 0 bases left between them. Germline CDR1 reads MNHEY; CDR2 reads SVGAGI. The CDR3 extends over 9 amino acids. TCRdb reanalysed the PCR reads using MiXCR and keeps one entry per CDR3 protein. The data show fewer than 20,000 distinct CDR3 sequences, about 32% seen once. What was sequenced was conventional T cells from blood. The V and J genes are TRBV6-5 and TRBJ2-7; D call uncertain. The sequence was obtained from a female donor in good health. The CDR3 DNA reads as TGTGCCAGCAGTTACGAGCAGTACTTC. Protein product: CASSYEQYF.